This T cell receptor beta chain stems from a study of control samples from healthy donors and cancer patients. This table comes from immunoSEQ multiplex PCR, and its TCRdb copy is limited to in-frame clones, with some not included. The repertoire holds around 90,000 clones, with more than 70% as singletons. This CDR3 has 14 residues. Per germline, CDR1 SNHLY and CDR2 FYNNEI. Trimming left V 6 bases short and J 4 bases short, with 14 bases between. The TCR comes from a woman in her forties in good health. This sequence joins TRBV2 and TRBJ2-3; D possibly uses TRBD1 or TRBD2 (5 bases each). The sample was blood. CDR3 nucleotide sequence: TGTGCCAGCAGGGAGACACTGGGGGCAGATACGCAGTATTTT. It translates to CASRETLGADTQYF.